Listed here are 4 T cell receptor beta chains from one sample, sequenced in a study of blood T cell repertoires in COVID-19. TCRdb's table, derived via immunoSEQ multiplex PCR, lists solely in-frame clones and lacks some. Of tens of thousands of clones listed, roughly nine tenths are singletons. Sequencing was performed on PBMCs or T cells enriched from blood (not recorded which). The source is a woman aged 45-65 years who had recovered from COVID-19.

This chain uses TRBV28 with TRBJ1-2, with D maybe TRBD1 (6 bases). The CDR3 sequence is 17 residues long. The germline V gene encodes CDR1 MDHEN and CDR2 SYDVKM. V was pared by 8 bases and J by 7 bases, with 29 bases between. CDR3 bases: TGTGCCAGCTACGGTCATTTGATCGGGGGGCGCAGCGGTGGCTACACCTTC. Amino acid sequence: CASYGHLIGGRSGGYTF.

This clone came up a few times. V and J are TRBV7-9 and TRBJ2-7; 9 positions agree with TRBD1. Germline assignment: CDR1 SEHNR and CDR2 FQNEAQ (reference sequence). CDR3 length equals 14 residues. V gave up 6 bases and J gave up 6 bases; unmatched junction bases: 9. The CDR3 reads CASRGGQGTGEQYF. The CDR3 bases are TGTGCCAGCAGAGGGGGACAGGGAACGGGCGAGCAGTACTTC. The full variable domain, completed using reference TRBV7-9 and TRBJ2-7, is DTGVSQNPRHKITKRGQNVTFRCDPISEHNRLYWYRQTLGQGPEFLTYFQNEAQLEKSRLLSDRFSAERPKGSFSTLEIQRTEQGDSAMYLCASRGGQGTGEQYFGPGTRLTVT.

The CDR3 DNA reads TGCGCCAGCAGCCGCCCGGGGGGAGGGGCGGAGGACTACAATGAGCAGTTCTTC. It yields the protein CASSRPGGGAEDYNEQFF. V usage is TRBV5-1 and J usage is TRBJ2-1; the match to TRBD2 covers 7 bases. The CDR3 sequence is 18 residues long. Losses at the gene ends were 4 bases for V and 3 bases for J; bases not matched to a gene: 16. Germline V gene lookup returns CDR1 SGHRS and CDR2 YFSETQ. Based on the CDR3 plus reference TRBV5-1 and TRBJ2-1, the full variable domain is KAGVTQTPRYLIKTRGQQVTLSCSPISGHRSVSWYQQTPGQGLQFLFEYFSETQRNKGNFPGRFSGRQFSNSRSEMNVSTLELGDSALYLCASSRPGGGAEDYNEQFFGPGTRLTVL.

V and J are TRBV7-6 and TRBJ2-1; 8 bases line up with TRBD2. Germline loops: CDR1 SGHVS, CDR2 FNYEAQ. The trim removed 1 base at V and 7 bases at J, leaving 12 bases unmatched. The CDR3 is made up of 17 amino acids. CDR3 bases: TGTGCCAGCAGCTTAGGGATTAGGGGGACTAGGGGTAATGAGCAGTTCTTC. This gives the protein CASSLGIRGTRGNEQFF.